This T cell receptor (beta chain) derives from a study of CD8+CD57+ T cells in acquired aplastic anemia. Overall study context: Sorted CD4+ and CD8+ cell DNA averaged around 3 ug. Read counts for CD4+ cells (from healthy donors) averaged about 10.8 million. Overall study findings and caveats: Patients had twenty-nine CD8+ CDR3 sequences in common with controls (the shared set). Simpson's diversity of CD8+ cells was not significantly different in patients compared with controls.

From germline, CDR1 is SGHRS and CDR2 YFSETQ. The CDR3 is 17 amino acids. V lost 3 bases and J lost 0, with 18 bases in between. Genomic DNA was employed as the template in profiling TCR beta VDJ and CDR3. TCRdb recomputed calls from the reads with MiXCR, one row per CDR3 protein. The table shows approximately 380,000 distinct CDR3 sequences, with about two thirds occurring only once. This clonotype was recorded at least ten times. Its antigen remains unknown. This sequence was found in a human donor in good health, serving as a control. The chain recombines TRBV5-1 with TRBJ1-1, with D maybe TRBD1 (6 bases). Input material: sorted CD4+, CD8+, or CD8+CD57+ T cells (not recorded which) from PBMCs. The CDR3 DNA reads as TGCGCCAGCAGCTACCGGGGTGGGGGGCCCTTGAACACTGAAGCTTTCTTT. The encoded protein is CASSYRGGGPLNTEAFF.